Listed below are T cell receptor beta chains from one sample, sequenced in a study of early T cells in non-severe SARS-CoV-2 infection. Each CDR3 protein is one row after TCRdb ran MiXCR on the 5' RACE reads. The sample yields 56,000 or so distinct CDR3 sequences, 10% to 13% seen once. The sample comprised whole blood. The source is an adult who was a healthcare worker with PCR-confirmed SARS-CoV-2 infection or an uninfected control (not recorded which). CDR3s include the opening cysteine and the closing phenylalanine or tryptophan. A D gene is named only where the DNA matches it firmly. Rows may omit the clone size; those that give it use once, few, many or a size class.

15,TRBV7-9,TRBJ2-2,NA,NA,CASPGEGGNTGELFF,TGTGCCAGCCCCGGTGAGGGAGGTAACACCGGGGAGCTGTTTTTT
14,TRBV3-1,TRBJ2-7,TRBD2,NA,CASSGGLAVSEQYF,TGTGCCAGCAGCGGGGGACTAGCGGTCTCCGAGCAGTACTTC
15,TRBV5-6,TRBJ1-4,TRBD1,few,CASSGTGELDEKLFF,TGTGCCAGCAGCGGGACAGGGGAGTTAGATGAAAAACTGTTTTTT
12,TRBV9,TRBJ2-2,NA,few,CASSYRFGELFF,TGTGCCAGCAGTTACCGATTCGGGGAGCTGTTTTTT
15,TRBV6-2/TRBV6-3,TRBJ2-2,NA,many,CASTPGQSNTGELFF,TGTGCCAGCACCCCAGGACAGAGCAACACCGGGGAGCTGTTTTTT
14,TRBV5-8,TRBJ1-5,NA,many,CASSFGTRGQPQHF,TGTGCCAGCAGCTTTGGGACCCGAGGACAGCCCCAGCATTTT
12,TRBV18,TRBJ1-2,NA,NA,CASSPWEGGYTF,TGTGCCAGCTCACCCTGGGAGGGTGGCTACACCTTC
14,TRBV7-9,TRBJ2-7,NA,NA,CASSSRTENYEQYF,TGTGCCAGCAGCTCGAGGACTGAGAACTACGAGCAGTACTTC
16,TRBV6-1,TRBJ1-2,NA,few,CATDGTTRLRVVGYTF,TGTGCCACAGACGGGACGACACGCTTGAGGGTGGTTGGCTACACCTTC
14,TRBV6-5,TRBJ2-7,TRBD1,many,CASTSGQGAREQYF,TGTGCCAGCACCAGCGGGCAGGGGGCGCGAGAGCAGTACTTC
15,TRBV6-6,TRBJ2-1,TRBD2,medium-sized,CASRSLAGVPNEQFF,TGTGCCAGCAGGTCTCTAGCGGGCGTACCCAATGAGCAGTTCTTC
15,TRBV6-5,TRBJ2-7,TRBD1,many,CASRANRGSSYEQYF,TGTGCCAGCAGGGCAAACAGGGGGTCTTCCTACGAGCAGTACTTC
14,TRBV6-6,TRBJ2-7,NA,many,CASRSDSSSYEQYF,TGTGCCAGCAGGTCCGACTCATCCTCCTACGAGCAGTACTTC
15,TRBV30,TRBJ1-3,NA,few,CAWSVLGTGRNTIYF,TGTGCCTGGAGTGTACTGGGGACGGGGAGGAACACCATATATTTT
15,TRBV29-1,TRBJ2-3,NA,once,CSARRGSNHVDTQYF,TGCAGCGCCCGAAGGGGCTCCAACCATGTTGATACGCAGTATTTT
12,TRBV20-1,TRBJ2-5,NA,many,CSAGLIQETQYF,TGCAGTGCCGGACTGATCCAAGAGACCCAGTACTTC
16,TRBV6-5,TRBJ2-7,NA,NA,CASSYSAGEASYEQYF,TGTGCCAGCAGTTACTCCGCAGGGGAAGCGTCCTACGAGCAGTACTTC
18,TRBV6-5,TRBJ1-2,TRBD1,many,CASSYRPPGQGLSYGYTF,TGTGCCAGCAGTTACCGCCCTCCCGGACAGGGTTTGTCCTATGGCTACACCTTC
11,TRBV29-1,TRBJ2-3,NA,few,CSGHHTDTQYF,TGCAGCGGCCACCACACAGATACGCAGTATTTT
14,TRBV20-1,TRBJ2-7,NA,many,CSARDLKGSYEQYF,TGCAGTGCTAGAGATCTTAAGGGCTCCTACGAGCAGTACTTC
15,TRBV30,TRBJ1-4,TRBD1,many,CACGSGQGLNEKLFF,TGTGCCTGCGGAAGCGGACAGGGCCTAAATGAAAAACTGTTTTTT
10,TRBV20-1,TRBJ2-1,NA,NA,CSADSGEQFF,TGCAGTGCCGACTCCGGGGAGCAGTTCTTC
15,TRBV9,TRBJ1-1,NA,NA,CASSISGWGSTEAFF,TGTGCCAGCAGCATTTCAGGGTGGGGGAGCACTGAAGCTTTCTTT